This entry lists 10 T cell receptor beta chains sequenced from one sample in a study of CD8 T cells in ankylosing spondylitis. Overall study findings and caveats: It appeared that ankylosing spondylitis blood was characterized by a TCR beta motif of about eight highly homologous variants.

No antigen has been assigned to these receptors. MiXCR, run by TCRdb on the 5' RACE reads, gives a single entry per CDR3 protein. The repertoire has around 890,000 distinct CDR3 sequences, approximately 12% of them found once; the top ten carry approximately 0.46%. The sequenced sample consisted of blood, either unsorted or a sorted T cell fraction (not recorded which). Source of these receptors: a male donor with ankylosing spondylitis.

A few counts support this clonotype. V gene TRBV7-9 combines with J gene TRBJ2-4, with a weak D call TRBD1 (7 bases). The V end lost 2 bases, the J end lost 0 bases, and 14 bases lay between the germline ends. Per the germline V gene, CDR1 is SEHNR and CDR2 is FQNEAQ (reference sequence). This CDR3 spans 17 amino acids. DNA for the CDR3: TGTGCCAGCAGCTTACCCAGACAGGGACTAGCCAAAAACATTCAGTACTTC. It specifies CASSLPRQGLAKNIQYF.

The chain has TRBV25-1 and TRBJ2-1; TRBD2 agrees at 9 bases. V trimming: 8 bases; J trimming: 4 bases; junction bases outside the gene matches: 6. This CDR3 is 14 amino acids long. Germline V lookup: CDR1 MGHDK, CDR2 SYGVNS. The CDR3 reads CASGRLADYNEQFF. The CDR3 coding sequence is TGTGCCAGCGGTAGACTAGCGGATTACAATGAGCAGTTCTTC.

There are a few counts of this clonotype. The chain employs TRBV18 and TRBJ2-7, with D unresolved. The germline gives CDR1 KGHSH, CDR2 LQKENI. There are 13 residues in the CDR3. V was cut by 0 bases and J by 6 bases, with 9 bases left in between. The CDR3 here is CASSPPARSEQYF. For the CDR3, the DNA is TGTGCCAGCTCACCACCAGCGCGATCCGAGCAGTACTTC. The variable domain in full, with the rest retrieved from reference TRBV18 and TRBJ2-7, is NAGVMQNPRHLVRRRGQEARLRCSPMKGHSHVYWYRQLPEEGLKFMVYLQKENIIDESGMPKERFSAEFPKEGPSILRIQQVVRGDSAAYFCASSPPARSEQYFGPGTRLTVT.

The chain couples TRBV7-2 to TRBJ2-7, with 7 bases that match TRBD2. The germline V gene has CDR1 SGHTA and CDR2 FQGNSA. The CDR3 spans 16 residues. The V gene end was trimmed by 3 bases and the J gene end by 3 bases; junction bases not matched to a gene: 11. In DNA, the CDR3 is TGTGCCAGCAGCTTCGTTAGCGGGCTAACCGTCTACGAGCAGTACTTC. It specifies CASSFVSGLTVYEQYF.

At least ten counts were recorded for this clonotype. The V call is TRBV29-1, the J call TRBJ1-1; D gene uncertain. The CDR3 consists of 14 residues. Germline CDR1 reads SQVTM; CDR2 reads ANQGSEA. The ends were cut back, 6 bases at V and 0 bases at J, with 14 bases in the middle. The CDR3 coding sequence is TGCAGCGTCTACGAGACCCGCGTGAACACTGAAGCTTTCTTT. Residues: CSVYETRVNTEAFF.

The chain links TRBV10-3 to TRBJ2-7; no clear D gene. Germline CDR1 and CDR2: ENHRY and SYGVKD. The CDR3 loop spans 14 amino acids. V was pared by 0 bases and J by 2 bases, with 8 bases between. The chain's CDR3 is CAISESIAAYEQYF. The CDR3 DNA is TGTGCCATCAGTGAGTCGATAGCAGCCTACGAGCAGTACTTC.

This clonotype was counted many times. The chain combines TRBV29-1 with TRBJ2-7, with 7 bases lining up with TRBD1. CDR3 length: 13 residues. Germline CDR1 and CDR2: SQVTM and ANQGSEA. Losses at the gene ends were 6 bases for V and 3 bases for J; bases not matched to a gene: 8. In DNA, the CDR3 is TGCAGCGTATCTCTTACAGGGGTCTACGAGCAGTACTTC. This encodes CSVSLTGVYEQYF.

The rearrangement uses TRBV25-1 and TRBJ2-1; tentatively, D is TRBD1 (6 bases). The CDR3 sequence is 16 residues long. Trimming stripped 1 base from V and 6 bases from J, with 16 bases between. Germline V lookup: CDR1 MGHDK, CDR2 SYGVNS. This chain's CDR3 is CASSELGQGGFNEQFF. The CDR3 DNA sequence: TGTGCCAGCAGTGAATTGGGACAAGGAGGTTTCAATGAGCAGTTCTTC. Full variable domain (remainder filled in from reference TRBV25-1 and TRBJ2-1): EADIYQTPRYLVIGTGKKITLECSQTMGHDKMYWYQQDPGMELHLIHYSYGVNSTEKGDLSSESTVSRIRTEHFPLTLESARPSHTSQYLCASSELGQGGFNEQFFGPGTRLTVL.

This clonotype showed up just a few times. The rearrangement links TRBV5-1 to TRBJ1-2, with TRBD1 identical over 9 bases. V lost 7 bases to trimming and J lost 3 bases; unmatched junction nucleotides: 4. In germline, CDR1 is SGHRS, CDR2 YFSETQ. This CDR3 is built from 13 residues. The CDR3 loop reads CASRQGGHYGYTF. The CDR3, as DNA: TGCGCCAGCCGACAGGGGGGTCACTATGGCTACACCTTC.

The sample holds many counts of this clonotype. The rearrangement joins TRBV4-1 to TRBJ2-1; 11 bases line up with TRBD2. The CDR3 consists of 15 residues. The germline CDR1 and CDR2 sequences are MGHRA and YSYEKL. V shed 2 bases and J 4 bases; nucleotides not matched to a gene: 1. CDR3 nucleotide sequence: TGCGCCAGCAGCCAACTAGCGGGAGGATACAATGAGCAGTTCTTC. Its protein is CASSQLAGGYNEQFF.